The text below deals with one TCR beta chain. Its antigen is as yet unknown. As it was prepared, the TCRbeta library received unique molecular identifiers. TCRdb re-analysed the PCR reads in MiXCR, keeping a single row per CDR3 protein. The profile covers 450,000 to 550,000 distinct CDR3 sequences, with about an eighth appearing a single time and around 15% taken by the ten largest. The data were obtained in a study of T-cell reconstitution after alpha-beta-depleted transplantation in children. Regarding the study as a whole: It was reported that alpha-beta T cells came from several hundred expanded graft clones (about two months after transplant). T-cell counts and diversity at one year following transplant were attributed mainly to newly produced T cells.

The CDR3 has 16 amino acids. With 0 bases clipped from V and 2 bases from J, the junction kept 5 bases outside the gene matches. CDR1 is GTSNPN and CDR2 is SVGIG in the germline V gene (reference sequence). Sample: PBMCs, mostly from graft donor cells, taken 180 days after TCRalphabeta/CD19-depleted stem cell transplant. The TCR comes from a female patient aged 2-15 years who had a stem cell transplant for aplastic anemia, so the T cells may come from the graft donor. The chain carries TRBV30 and TRBJ2-2, with 8 bases matching TRBD2. The CDR3 is CAWSVRLAGNTGELFF. The CDR3 region has the DNA TGTGCCTGGAGTGTACGGCTAGCGGGCAACACCGGGGAGCTGTTTTTT. The whole variable domain, remainder taken from reference TRBV30 and TRBJ2-2, is SQTIHQWPATLVQPVGSPLSLECTVEGTSNPNLYWYRQAAGRGLQLLFYSVGIGQISSEVPQNLSASRPQDRQFILSSKKLLLSDSGFYLCAWSVRLAGNTGELFFGEGSRLTVL.